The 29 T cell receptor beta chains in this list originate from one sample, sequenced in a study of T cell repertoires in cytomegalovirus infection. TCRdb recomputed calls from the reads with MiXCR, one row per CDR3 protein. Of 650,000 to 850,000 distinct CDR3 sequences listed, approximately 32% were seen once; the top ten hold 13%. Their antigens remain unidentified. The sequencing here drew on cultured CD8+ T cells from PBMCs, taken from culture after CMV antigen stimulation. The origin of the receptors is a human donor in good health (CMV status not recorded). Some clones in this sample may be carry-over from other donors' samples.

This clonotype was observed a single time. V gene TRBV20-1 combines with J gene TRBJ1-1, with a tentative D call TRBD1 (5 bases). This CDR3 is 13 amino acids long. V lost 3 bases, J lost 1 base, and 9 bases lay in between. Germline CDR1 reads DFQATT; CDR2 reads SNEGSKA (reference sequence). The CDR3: CSASVGGNTEAFF. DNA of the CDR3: TGCAGTGCTAGTGTGGGGGGGAACACTGAAGCTTTCTTT.

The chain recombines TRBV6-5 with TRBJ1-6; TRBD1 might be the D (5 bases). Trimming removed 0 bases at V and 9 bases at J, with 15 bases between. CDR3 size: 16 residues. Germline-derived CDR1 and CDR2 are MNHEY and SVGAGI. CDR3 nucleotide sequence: TGTGCCAGCAGTTACTCGCAAGGGGTGGGTTTTTCACCCCTCCACTTT. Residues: CASSYSQGVGFSPLHF.

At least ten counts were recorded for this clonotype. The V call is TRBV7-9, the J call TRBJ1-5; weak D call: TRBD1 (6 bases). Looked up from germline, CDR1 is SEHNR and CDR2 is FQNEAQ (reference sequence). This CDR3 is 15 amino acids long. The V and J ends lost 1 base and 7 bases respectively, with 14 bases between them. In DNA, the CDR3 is TGTGCCAGCAGCTTAGACAGGGACGCCATCCAGCCCCAGCATTTT. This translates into CASSLDRDAIQPQHF.

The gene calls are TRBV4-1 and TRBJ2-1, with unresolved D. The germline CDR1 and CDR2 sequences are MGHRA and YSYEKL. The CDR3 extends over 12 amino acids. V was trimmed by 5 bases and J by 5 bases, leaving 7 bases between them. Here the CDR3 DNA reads TGCGCCAGCAGCTGGCTTGACAATGAGCAGTTCTTC. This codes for CASSWLDNEQFF.

The CDR3 DNA reads as TGTGCCAGTAGTATAGGAGCCCAGCCCCAGCATTTT. It yields the protein CASSIGAQPQHF. The rearrangement links TRBV19 to TRBJ1-5; the D is unclear. The germline CDR1 and CDR2 sequences are LNHDA and SQIVND (reference sequence). The length of the CDR3 is 12 residues. Between the trimmed V and J ends, which lost 1 base and 7 bases, there was a span of 5 bases.

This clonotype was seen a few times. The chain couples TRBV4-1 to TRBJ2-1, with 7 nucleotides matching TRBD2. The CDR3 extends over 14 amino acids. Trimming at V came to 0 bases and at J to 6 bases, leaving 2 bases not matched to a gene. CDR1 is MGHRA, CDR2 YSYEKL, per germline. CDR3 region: CASSQEPGGNEQFF. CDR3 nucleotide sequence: TGCGCCAGCAGCCAAGAGCCGGGGGGCAATGAGCAGTTCTTC.

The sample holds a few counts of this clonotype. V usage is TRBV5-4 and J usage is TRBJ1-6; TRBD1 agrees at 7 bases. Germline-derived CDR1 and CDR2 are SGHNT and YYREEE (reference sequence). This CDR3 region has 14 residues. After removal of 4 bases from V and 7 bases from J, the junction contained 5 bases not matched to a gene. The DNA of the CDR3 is TGTGCCAGCAGCGGGGGACAGTTCAATTCACCCCTCCACTTT. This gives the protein CASSGGQFNSPLHF.

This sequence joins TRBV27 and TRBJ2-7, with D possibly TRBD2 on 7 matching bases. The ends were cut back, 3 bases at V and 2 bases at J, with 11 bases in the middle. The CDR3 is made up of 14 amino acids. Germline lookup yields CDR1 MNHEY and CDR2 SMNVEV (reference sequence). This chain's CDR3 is CASSFAGAPYEQYF. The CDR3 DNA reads TGTGCCAGCAGTTTTGCGGGGGCCCCCTACGAGCAGTACTTC.

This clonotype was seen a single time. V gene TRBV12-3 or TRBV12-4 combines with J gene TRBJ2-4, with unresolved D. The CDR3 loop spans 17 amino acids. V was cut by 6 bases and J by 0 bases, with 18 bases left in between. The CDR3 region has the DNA TGTGCCAGCAGAGGGCAAGTGGGGAACCTAGCCAAAAACATTCAGTACTTC. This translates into CASRGQVGNLAKNIQYF.

CDR3 in amino acids: CASGVGQGEQYV. The CDR3 nucleotides are TGTGCCAGCGGCGTCGGACAGGGCGAGCAGTACGTC. The V gene is TRBV27, the J gene TRBJ2-7; TRBD1 aligns across 8 bases. The CDR3 sequence is 12 residues long. CDR1 and CDR2 (germline): MNHEY, SMNVEV (reference sequence). V shed 8 bases and J 6 bases; nucleotides not matched to a gene: 6.

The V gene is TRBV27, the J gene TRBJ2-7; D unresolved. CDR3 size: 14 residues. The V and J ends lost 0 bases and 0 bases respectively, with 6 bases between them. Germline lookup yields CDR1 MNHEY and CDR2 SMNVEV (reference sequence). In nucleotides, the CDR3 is TGTGCCAGCAGTTTATCAAGTAGCTCCTACGAGCAGTACGTC. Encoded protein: CASSLSSSSYEQYV.

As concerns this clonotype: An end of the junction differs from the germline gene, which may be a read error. CDR3 region: CASTLGVGHTGELFF. In DNA form, the CDR3 reads TGTGCCAGCACCTTGGGGGTGGGGCACACCGGGGAGCTGTTTTTT. The rearrangement links TRBV5-6 to TRBJ2-2; D possibly uses TRBD1 or TRBD2 (5 bases each). This CDR3 region has 15 residues. Per germline, CDR1 SGHDT and CDR2 YYEEEE.

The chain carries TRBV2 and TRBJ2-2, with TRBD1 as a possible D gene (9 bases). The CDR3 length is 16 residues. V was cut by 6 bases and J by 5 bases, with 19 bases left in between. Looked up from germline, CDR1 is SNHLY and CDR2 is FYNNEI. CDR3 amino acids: CASSERGTGRTGELFF. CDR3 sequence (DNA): TGTGCCAGCAGCGAGCGGGGGACAGGGCGGACCGGGGAGCTGTTTTTT.

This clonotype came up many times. CDR3 nucleotide sequence: TGTGCCAGCAGCTTATCCGTGGGGACAGGGATTCAGTTTGGTGAAAAACTGTTTTTT. Translating it yields CASSLSVGTGIQFGEKLFF. The J gene is TRBJ1-4, the V gene TRBV7-9; TRBD1 aligns across 9 bases. Germline V gene lookup returns CDR1 SEHNR and CDR2 FQNEAQ (reference sequence). The CDR3 covers 19 residues. J gave up 7 bases and V 2 bases, and 17 bases lay outside the gene matches.

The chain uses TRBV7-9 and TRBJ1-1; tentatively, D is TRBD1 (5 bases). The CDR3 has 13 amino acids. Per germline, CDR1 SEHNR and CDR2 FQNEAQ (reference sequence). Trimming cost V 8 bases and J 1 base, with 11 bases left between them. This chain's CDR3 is CASYYGGNTEAFF. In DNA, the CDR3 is TGTGCCAGCTATTATGGGGGGAACACTGAAGCTTTCTTT.

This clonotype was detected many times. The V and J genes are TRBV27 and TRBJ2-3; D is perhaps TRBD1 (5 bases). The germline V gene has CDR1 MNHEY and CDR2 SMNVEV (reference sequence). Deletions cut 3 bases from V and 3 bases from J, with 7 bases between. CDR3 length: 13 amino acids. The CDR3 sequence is CASSLGPTDTQYF. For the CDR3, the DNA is TGTGCCAGCAGTTTGGGGCCTACAGATACGCAGTATTTT.

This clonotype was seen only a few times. The chain's CDR3 is CAVGLNQPQHF. The CDR3 DNA is TGTGCCGTCGGTTTGAATCAGCCCCAGCATTTT. The chain links TRBV6-5 to TRBJ1-5; no firm D call. The CDR3 extends over 11 amino acids. Germline-derived CDR1 and CDR2 are MNHEY and SVGAGI. The germline V and J ends were trimmed by 11 bases and 4 bases, with 9 bases remaining between them.

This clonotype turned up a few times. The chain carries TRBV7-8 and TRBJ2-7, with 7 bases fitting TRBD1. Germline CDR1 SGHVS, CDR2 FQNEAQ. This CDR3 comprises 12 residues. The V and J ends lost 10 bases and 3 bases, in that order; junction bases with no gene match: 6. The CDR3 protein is CATLDRVYEQYF. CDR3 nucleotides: TGTGCCACTTTAGACAGGGTCTACGAGCAGTACTTC.

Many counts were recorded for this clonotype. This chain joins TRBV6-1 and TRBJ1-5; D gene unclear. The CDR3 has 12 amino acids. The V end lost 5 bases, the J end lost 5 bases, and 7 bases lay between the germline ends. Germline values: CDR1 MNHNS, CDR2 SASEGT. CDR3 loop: CASSPPDQPQHF. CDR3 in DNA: TGTGCCAGCAGTCCCCCGGATCAGCCCCAGCATTTT.

The CDR3, as DNA: TGTGCTAGTGGTTTCGACAAAAACACTGAAGCTTTCTTT. It encodes CASGFDKNTEAFF. The gene calls are TRBV12-5 and TRBJ1-1; D is unclear. The germline V and J ends were trimmed by 3 bases and 2 bases, with 7 bases remaining between them. Per the germline V gene, CDR1 is LGHNT and CDR2 is FRNRAP. The CDR3 extends over 13 amino acids.

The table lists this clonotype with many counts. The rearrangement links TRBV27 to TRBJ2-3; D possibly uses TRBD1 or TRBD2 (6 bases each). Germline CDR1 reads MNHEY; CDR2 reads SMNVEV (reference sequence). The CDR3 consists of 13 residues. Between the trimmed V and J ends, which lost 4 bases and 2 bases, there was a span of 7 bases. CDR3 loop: CASSWGATDTQYF. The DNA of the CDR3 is TGTGCCAGCAGTTGGGGGGCCACAGATACGCAGTATTTT.

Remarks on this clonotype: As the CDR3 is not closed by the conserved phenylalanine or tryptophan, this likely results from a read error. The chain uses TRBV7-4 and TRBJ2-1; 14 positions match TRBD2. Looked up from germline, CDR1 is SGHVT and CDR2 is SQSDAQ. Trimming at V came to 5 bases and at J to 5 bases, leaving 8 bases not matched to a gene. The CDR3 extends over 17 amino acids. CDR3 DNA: TGTGCCAGCAGCCCGACTAGCGGGGGGGCCCGAAACAATGAGCAGTTCTCC. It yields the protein CASSPTSGGARNNEQFS.

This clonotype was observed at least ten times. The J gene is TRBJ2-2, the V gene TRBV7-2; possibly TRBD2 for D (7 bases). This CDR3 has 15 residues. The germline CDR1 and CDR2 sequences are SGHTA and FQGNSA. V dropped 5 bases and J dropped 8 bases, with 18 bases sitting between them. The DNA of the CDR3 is TGTGCCAGCAGCCCTGGGGACGGGGGGCGAGGGGAGCTGTTTTTT. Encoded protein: CASSPGDGGRGELFF.

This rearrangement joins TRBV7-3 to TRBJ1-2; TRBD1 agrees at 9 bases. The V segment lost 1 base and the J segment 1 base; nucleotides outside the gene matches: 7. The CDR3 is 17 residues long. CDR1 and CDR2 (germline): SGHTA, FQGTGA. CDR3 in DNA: TGTGCCAGCAGCTTAAACCTCAGACAGGGGGTTAACTATGGCTACACCTTC. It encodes CASSLNLRQGVNYGYTF. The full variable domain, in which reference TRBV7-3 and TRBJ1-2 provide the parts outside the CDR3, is GAGVSQTPSNKVTEKGKYVELRCDPISGHTALYWYRQSLGQGPEFLIYFQGTGAADDSGLPNDRFFAVRPEGSVSTLKIQRTERGDSAVYLCASSLNLRQGVNYGYTFGSGTRLTVV.

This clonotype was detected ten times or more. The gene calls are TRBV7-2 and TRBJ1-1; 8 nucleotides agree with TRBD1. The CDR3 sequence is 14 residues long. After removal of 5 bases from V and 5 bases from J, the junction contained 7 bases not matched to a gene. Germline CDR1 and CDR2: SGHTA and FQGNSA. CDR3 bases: TGTGCCAGCAGCCTGACAGGGGAAAGGACTGAAGCTTTCTTT. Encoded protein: CASSLTGERTEAFF.

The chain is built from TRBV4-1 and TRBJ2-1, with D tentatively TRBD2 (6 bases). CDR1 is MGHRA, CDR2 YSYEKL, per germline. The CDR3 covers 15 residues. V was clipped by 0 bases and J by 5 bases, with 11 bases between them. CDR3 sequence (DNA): TGCGCCAGCAGCCAAGATGGTCTAGCGCACAATGAGCAGTTCTTC. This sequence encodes CASSQDGLAHNEQFF.

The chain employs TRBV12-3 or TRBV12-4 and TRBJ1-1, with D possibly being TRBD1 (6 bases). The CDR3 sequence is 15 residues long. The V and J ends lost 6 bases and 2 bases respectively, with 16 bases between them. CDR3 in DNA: TGTGCCAGCAGCCCGACAGGTAACTACAACACTGAAGCTTTCTTT. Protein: CASSPTGNYNTEAFF.

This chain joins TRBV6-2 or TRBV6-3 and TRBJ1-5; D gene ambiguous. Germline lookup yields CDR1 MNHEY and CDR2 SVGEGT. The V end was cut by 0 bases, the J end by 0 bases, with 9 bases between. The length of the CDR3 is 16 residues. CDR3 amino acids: CASSYSMEGSNQPQHF. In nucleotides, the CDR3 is TGTGCCAGCAGTTACTCGATGGAGGGTAGCAATCAGCCCCAGCATTTT.

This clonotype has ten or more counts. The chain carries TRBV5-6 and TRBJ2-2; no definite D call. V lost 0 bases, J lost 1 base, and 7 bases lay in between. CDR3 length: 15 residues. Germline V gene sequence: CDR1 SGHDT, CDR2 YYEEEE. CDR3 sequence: CASSLGPMNTGELFF. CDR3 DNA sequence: TGTGCCAGCAGCTTGGGCCCCATGAACACCGGGGAGCTGTTTTTT.